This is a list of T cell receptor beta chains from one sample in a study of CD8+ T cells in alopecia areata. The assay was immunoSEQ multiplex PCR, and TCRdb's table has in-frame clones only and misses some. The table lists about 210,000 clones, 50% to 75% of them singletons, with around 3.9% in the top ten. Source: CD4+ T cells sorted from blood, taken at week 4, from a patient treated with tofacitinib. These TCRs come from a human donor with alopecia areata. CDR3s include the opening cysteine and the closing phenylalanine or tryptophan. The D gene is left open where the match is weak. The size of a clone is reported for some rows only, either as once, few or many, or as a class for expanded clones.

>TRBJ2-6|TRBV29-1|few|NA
TGCAGCGTTCACACAGGTTCTGGGGCCAACGTCCTGACTTTC
CSVHTGSGANVLTF
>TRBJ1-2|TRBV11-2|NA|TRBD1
TGTGCCAGCAGCTGGGGGACAGGGGGCTATGGCTACACCTTC
CASSWGTGGYGYTF
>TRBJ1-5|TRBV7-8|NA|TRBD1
TGTGCCAGCAGTCACGGACAGGCTAATCAGCCCCAGCATTTT
CASSHGQANQPQHF
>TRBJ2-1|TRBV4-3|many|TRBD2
TGCGCCAGCAGCCAAGATCAGACTAGCGGGGGGAAGTTCTTC
CASSQDQTSGGKFF
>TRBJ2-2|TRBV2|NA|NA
TGTGCCAGCAGTGAAGGGCTGTCCACCGGGGAGCTGTTTTTT
CASSEGLSTGELFF
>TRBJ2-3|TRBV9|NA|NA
TGTGCCAGCAGCGTAACGCTAGATACGCAGTATTTT
CASSVTLDTQYF
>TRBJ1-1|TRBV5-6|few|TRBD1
TGTGCCAGCAGCTTAGACGGACAGGGGCGTACTGAAGCTTTCTTT
CASSLDGQGRTEAFF
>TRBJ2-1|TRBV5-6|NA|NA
TGTGCCAGCAGCTTTAGCAGTGAGCAGTTCTTC
CASSFSSEQFF
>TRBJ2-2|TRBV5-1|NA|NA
TGCGCCAGCAGCACTGAAACTAACACCGGGGAGCTGTTTTTT
CASSTETNTGELFF
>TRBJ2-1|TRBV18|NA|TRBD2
TGTGCCAGCTCACAAGCTACACCGGGACTAGCGACGAATGAGCAGTTCTTC
CASSQATPGLATNEQFF
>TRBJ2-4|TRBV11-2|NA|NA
TGTGCCAGCAGCTCTGTGAGAGACATTCAGTACTTC
CASSSVRDIQYF
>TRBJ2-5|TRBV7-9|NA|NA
TGTGCCAGCAGTCACCGAGGAGGTCAAGAGACCCAGTACTTC
CASSHRGGQETQYF
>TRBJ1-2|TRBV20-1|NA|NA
TGCAGTGTCATAAATGGCTACACCTTC
CSVINGYTF
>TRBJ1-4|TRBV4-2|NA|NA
TGTGCCAGCAGCCGCCAGGGGATAAATGAAAAACTGTTTTTT
CASSRQGINEKLFF
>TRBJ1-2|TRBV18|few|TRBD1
TGTGCCAGCTCACCAGGGACAGGGGGCTACTATGGCTACACCTTC
CASSPGTGGYYGYTF
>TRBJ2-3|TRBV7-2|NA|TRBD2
TGTGCCAGCAGCTTACAGGGGTTAGCGGGGGGTGCAGATACGCAGTATTTT
CASSLQGLAGGADTQYF
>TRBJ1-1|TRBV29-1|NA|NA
TGCAGCGTTGAAGTACTCGCTAACACTGAAGCTTTCTTT
CSVEVLANTEAFF
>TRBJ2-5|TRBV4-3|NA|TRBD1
TGCGCCAGCAGCCATCACAGGGGGCGGGAGGAGACCCAGTACTTC
CASSHHRGREETQYF
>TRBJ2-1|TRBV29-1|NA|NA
TGCAGCGCGACAGTGTACAATGAGCAGTTCTTC
CSATVYNEQFF
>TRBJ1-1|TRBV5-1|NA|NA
TGCGCCAGCAGCTTTTTTCAACAGACTAACACTGAAGCTTTCTTT
CASSFFQQTNTEAFF
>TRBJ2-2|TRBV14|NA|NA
TGTGCCAGCAGACTCACTGGGAACGGGGAGCTGTTTTTT
CASRLTGNGELFF
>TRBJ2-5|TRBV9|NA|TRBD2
TGTGCCAGCAGCCCCGGGGGGGGGCGCGAGACCCAGTACTTC
CASSPGGGRETQYF
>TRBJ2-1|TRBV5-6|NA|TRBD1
TGTGCCAGCAGCTTCCCGGGACAGGGGGCAAGGGGTGAGCAGTTCTTC
CASSFPGQGARGEQFF
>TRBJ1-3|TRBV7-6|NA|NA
TGTGCCAGCAGCTCCCCGTGGGGGTACGGAAACACCATATATTTT
CASSSPWGYGNTIYF
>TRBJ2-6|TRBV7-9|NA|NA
TGTGCCAGCAGCTTACCCCTCGGGGCCAACGTCCTGACTTTC
CASSLPLGANVLTF
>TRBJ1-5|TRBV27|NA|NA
TGTGCCAGCAGCACCCTGGGTATGGGCAATCAGCCCCAGCATTTT
CASSTLGMGNQPQHF
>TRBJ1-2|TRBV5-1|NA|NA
TGCGCCAGCAGGGAGGACGGCGGTGGCTACACCTTC
CASREDGGGYTF
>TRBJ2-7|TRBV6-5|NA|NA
TGTGCCAGCAGTTACTCATGGACGGAAACTGAGCAGTACTTC
CASSYSWTETEQYF
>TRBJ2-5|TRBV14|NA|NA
TGTGCCAGCAGCCTTAACCAGCGAGAGACCCAGTACTTC
CASSLNQRETQYF
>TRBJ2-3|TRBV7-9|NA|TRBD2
TGTGCCAGCAGCTTAGGGGACTACGGGGATACGCAGTATTTT
CASSLGDYGDTQYF
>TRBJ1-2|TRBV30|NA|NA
TGTGCCTGGATACAGGAACGGTATGGCTACACCTTC
CAWIQERYGYTF
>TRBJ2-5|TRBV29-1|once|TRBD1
TGCAGCGTTCAGGGACAGGCCTTCCAAGAGACCCAGTACTTC
CSVQGQAFQETQYF
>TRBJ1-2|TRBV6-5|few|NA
TGTGCCAGCAGCATCATTGGTTCCTATGGCTACACCTTC
CASSIIGSYGYTF
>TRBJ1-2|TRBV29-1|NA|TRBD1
TGCAGCGTATGGGACAGGGGCATTGGCTACACCTTC
CSVWDRGIGYTF
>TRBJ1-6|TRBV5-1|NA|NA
TGCGCCAGCAGCTTGGGGGCGGACTCACCCCTCCACTTT
CASSLGADSPLHF
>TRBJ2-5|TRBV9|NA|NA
TGTGCCAGCAGCGTAGCTAGGGAGACCCAGTACTTC
CASSVARETQYF
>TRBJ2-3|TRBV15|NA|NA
TGTGCCACCAGAGGGTTCGGGGGCGCGACAGATACGCAGTATTTT
CATRGFGGATDTQYF
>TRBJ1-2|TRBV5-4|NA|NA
TGTGCCAGCAGCTTGGAGAACTATGGCTACACCTTC
CASSLENYGYTF
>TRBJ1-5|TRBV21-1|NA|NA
TGTGCCAGCAGCAAAGCGCTTTGGAGCGACAGGGGGCCCGACAATCAGCCCCAGCATTTT
CASSKALWSDRGPDNQPQHF
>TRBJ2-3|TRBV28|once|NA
TGTGCCTGCTCCAATCCTTCGGGATCAGATACGCAGTATTTT
CACSNPSGSDTQYF
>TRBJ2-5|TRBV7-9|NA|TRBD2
TGTGCCAGCAGCTTTGGGGAGGGGTACCAAGAGACCCAGTACTTC
CASSFGEGYQETQYF
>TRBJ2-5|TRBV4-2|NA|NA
TGTGCCAGCAGCCAACCTGGACGGACACAAGAGACCCAGTACTTC
CASSQPGRTQETQYF
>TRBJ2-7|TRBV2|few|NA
TGTGCCAGCAACATAAGGGCCCTTCTCTACGAGCAGTACTTC
CASNIRALLYEQYF
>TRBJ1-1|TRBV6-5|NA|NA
TGTGCCAGCAGTGTGGGGGGGCGAGTTACTGAAGCTTTCTTT
CASSVGGRVTEAFF
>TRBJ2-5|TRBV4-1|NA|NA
TGCGCCAGCAGCCAAGATTTGGGGGCAGAGACCCAGTACTTC
CASSQDLGAETQYF
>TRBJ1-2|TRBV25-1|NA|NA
TGTGCCAGCAGTGAAGATGTCAGGGGAAGATATGGCTACACCTTC
CASSEDVRGRYGYTF
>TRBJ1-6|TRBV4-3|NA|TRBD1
TGCGCCAGCAGCCAAGATAGTCCCGGGACAGGGACTTCACCCCTCCACTTT
CASSQDSPGTGTSPLHF
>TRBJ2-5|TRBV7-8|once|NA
TGTGCCAGCCCCCCCGACCAAGAGACCCAGTACTTC
CASPPDQETQYF
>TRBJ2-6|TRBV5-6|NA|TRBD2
TGTGCCAGCAGCGTACCGGGGGGCTCTGGGGCCAACGTCCTGACTTTC
CASSVPGGSGANVLTF
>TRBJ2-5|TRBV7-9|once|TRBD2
TGTGCCAGCAGCTCCACCGGGACTAGCGGAGAGACCCAGTACTTC
CASSSTGTSGETQYF
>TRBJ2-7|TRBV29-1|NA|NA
TGCAGCGTTGAAGATCGCCTAAGACGGGACTTC
CSVEDRLRRDF
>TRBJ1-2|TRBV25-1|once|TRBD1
TGTGCCAGACCCCCGACAGGGAACTATGGCTACACCTTC
CARPPTGNYGYTF
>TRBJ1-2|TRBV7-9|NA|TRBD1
TGTGCCAGCAGCCTAGGACAGGGCTATGGCTACACCTTC
CASSLGQGYGYTF
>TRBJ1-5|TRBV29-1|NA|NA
TGCAGCGTTGGCCGGGCTAGCAATCAGCCCCAGCATTTT
CSVGRASNQPQHF
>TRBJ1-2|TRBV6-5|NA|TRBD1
TGTGCCAGCAGTTACTCGGGACAGGGCTTTGGCTACACCTTC
CASSYSGQGFGYTF